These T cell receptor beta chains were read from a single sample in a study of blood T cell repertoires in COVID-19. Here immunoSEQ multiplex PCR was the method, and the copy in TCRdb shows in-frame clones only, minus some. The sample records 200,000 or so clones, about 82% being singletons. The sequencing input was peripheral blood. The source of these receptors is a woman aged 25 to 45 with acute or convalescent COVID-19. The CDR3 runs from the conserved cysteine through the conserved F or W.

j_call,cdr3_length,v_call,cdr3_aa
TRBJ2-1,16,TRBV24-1,CATSDTGTPSYNEQFF
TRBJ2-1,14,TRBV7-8,CASTLLPREVEQFF
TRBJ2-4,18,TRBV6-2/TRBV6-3,CASSPLVGASIAKNIQYF
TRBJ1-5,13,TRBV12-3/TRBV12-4,CASSLIPSGPQHF
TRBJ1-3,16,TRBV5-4,CASSQGQGRGGNTIYF
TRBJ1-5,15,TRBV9,CASSPWALSNQPQHF
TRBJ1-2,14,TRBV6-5,CASSYAWGDYGYTF
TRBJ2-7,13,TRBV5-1,CASSSYSSYEQYF
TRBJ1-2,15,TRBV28,CASSFPGGPAYGYTF
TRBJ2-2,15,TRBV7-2,CASSRSSRNTGELFF
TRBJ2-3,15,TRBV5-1,CATRKRGDRTDTQYF
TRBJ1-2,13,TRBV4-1,CASSQDPLGGYTF
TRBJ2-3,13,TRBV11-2,CASSRTGPDTQYF
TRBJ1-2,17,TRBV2,CASSETGTGATNYGYTF
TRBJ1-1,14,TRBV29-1,CSVEDQDRGYEAFF
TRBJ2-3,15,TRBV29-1,CSVPPPSGGTDTQYF
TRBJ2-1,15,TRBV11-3,CASSSDPRGYNEQFF
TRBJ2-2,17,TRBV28,CASSLLTSGGNTGELFF